One and the same sample provided the 7 T cell receptor beta chains below, sequenced in a study of identical twins. TCRdb re-analysed the 5' RACE reads in MiXCR, keeping a single row per CDR3 protein. Of just under 650,000 distinct CDR3 sequences listed, roughly 7.1% were seen once; the top ten hold roughly 1.5%. These same records also appear under a second study, on yellow fever vaccine responses in identical twins.

The sequenced sample was PBMCs. The receptors derive from a woman between 18 and 30 years old in good health.

There are many counts of this clonotype. The CDR3 nucleotides are TGCAGTGCCAAGGTCCCAGATACGCAGTATTTT. The encoded protein is CSAKVPDTQYF. This sequence joins TRBV20-1 and TRBJ2-3; no firm D call. V lost 6 bases, J lost 4 bases, and 8 bases lay in between. This CDR3 contains 11 residues. Germline CDR1 is DFQATT and CDR2 is SNEGSKA (reference sequence).

This chain connects TRBV5-1 to TRBJ2-1, with D perhaps being TRBD1 or TRBD2 (5 bases each). Germline CDR1 and CDR2: SGHRS and YFSETQ. V was clipped by 4 bases and J by 0 bases, with 17 bases between them. The CDR3 has 17 residues. The CDR3 loop reads CASSAGQGGSSYNEQFF. CDR3 in DNA: TGCGCCAGCAGCGCGGGCCAGGGCGGAAGCTCCTACAATGAGCAGTTCTTC.

This clonotype appeared a few times. For the CDR3, the DNA is TGTGCCAGCAGTGACGTCACCAAGGGGGACTATGGCTACACCTTC. Protein sequence: CASSDVTKGDYGYTF. This chain links TRBV6-1 with TRBJ1-2, with D perhaps TRBD1 (6 bases). Trimming took off 3 bases at V and 3 bases at J, with 14 bases between the two ends. Germline CDR1 MNHNS, CDR2 SASEGT. The CDR3 totals 15 residues.

This clonotype was seen repeatedly, ten times or more. The rearrangement uses TRBV7-2 and TRBJ2-2; TRBD1 is a possible D gene (5 bases). The V gene's germline CDR1 is SGHTA and CDR2 FQGNSA. Trimming stripped 7 bases from V and 4 bases from J, with 16 bases between. CDR3 length: 15 amino acids. The CDR3 reads CASTLWQGGTGELFF. The CDR3 bases are TGTGCCAGCACTCTATGGCAGGGCGGCACCGGGGAGCTGTTTTTT.

CDR3 protein: CASGLVLGGPDTQYF. The CDR3, as DNA: TGTGCTAGTGGTTTGGTTTTAGGGGGACCAGATACGCAGTATTTT. The chain has TRBV12-5 and TRBJ2-3; possibly TRBD1 for D (6 bases). The CDR3 consists of 15 residues. Trimming removed 0 bases at V and 4 bases at J, with 11 bases between. Germline CDR1 reads LGHNT; CDR2 reads FRNRAP.

This clonotype was seen more than once but under ten times. The rearrangement uses TRBV27 and TRBJ2-1; weak D call: TRBD1 (5 bases). The germline V gene encodes CDR1 MNHEY and CDR2 SMNVEV (reference sequence). Trimming shortened V by 10 bases and J by 12 bases, and 16 bases separated the two germline ends. This CDR3 has 11 residues. The CDR3 nucleotides are TGTGCCACATCCTCCAGGGTTCGGCAGTTCTTC. Its protein product is CATSSRVRQFF.

The V and J genes are TRBV15 and TRBJ2-7; TRBD2 matches at 7 bases. J was trimmed by 3 bases and V by 3 bases; bases with no gene match: 5. This CDR3 contains 14 residues. Germline CDR1 reads LNHNV; CDR2 reads YYDKDF (reference sequence). The CDR3 sequence: CATSRDRDYYEQYF. DNA of the CDR3: TGTGCCACCAGCAGGGACCGGGACTACTACGAGCAGTACTTC.